Listed below are T cell receptor beta chains from one sample, sequenced in a study of PD-L1 blockade in urothelial cancer. Measured with immunoSEQ multiplex PCR; TCRdb has only the in-frame clones, and not every one. Of tens of thousands of clones in the sample, about 90% are singletons; the top ten hold around 10%. The starting material was PBMCs, obtained around atezolizumab (anti-PD-L1) treatment. These receptors originate from a man in his sixties with urothelial cancer. Each CDR3 is given with its conserved first and last residue. The D gene is left open where the match is weak. Clone size is not always given. Where it is, it says once, few, many or a class for expanded clones.

TRBV5-1,TRBD2,.,TRBJ2-3,CASKSGSRADTQYF,TGCGCCAGTAAGAGCGGGAGTCGGGCAGATACGCAGTATTTT
TRBV2,.,.,TRBJ1-2,CASNTGGPYGYTF,TGTGCCAGCAATACAGGTGGCCCCTATGGCTACACCTTC
TRBV27,.,.,TRBJ2-3,CASSSPADTQYF,TGTGCCAGCAGCTCCCCAGCAGATACGCAGTATTTT
TRBV18,TRBD2,.,TRBJ2-5,CASSPPTSGKETQYF,TGTGCCAGCTCACCACCGACTAGCGGGAAAGAGACCCAGTACTTC
TRBV11-2,.,.,TRBJ2-3,CASSLDIIVRGPTDTQYF,TGTGCCAGCAGCTTAGATATAATCGTGCGGGGACCCACAGATACGCAGTATTTT
TRBV28,.,once,TRBJ2-7,CASRGWSSYEQYF,TGTGCCAGCCGGGGGTGGAGCTCCTACGAGCAGTACTTC
TRBV6-1,.,.,TRBJ1-5,CASLRETRQPQHF,TGTGCCAGTCTCCGGGAAACGCGGCAGCCCCAGCATTTT
TRBV6-5,TRBD1,.,TRBJ2-6,CASSRDSLIANVLTF,TGTGCCAGCAGTCGGGACAGCCTAATAGCCAACGTCCTGACTTTC
TRBV27,TRBD2,.,TRBJ2-4,CASSEGRGIAKNIQYF,TGTGCCAGCAGTGAGGGGAGGGGCATCGCCAAAAACATTCAGTACTTC
TRBV27,.,.,TRBJ2-1,CASRPGSYNEQFF,TGTGCCAGCAGGCCGGGTTCCTACAATGAGCAGTTCTTC
TRBV11-3,TRBD2,.,TRBJ2-1,CASSLDSLADNEQFF,TGTGCCAGCAGCTTAGATTCGCTAGCGGACAATGAGCAGTTCTTC
TRBV30,.,few,TRBJ1-2,CAWKREGRHYGYTF,TGTGCCTGGAAAAGGGAGGGCCGCCACTATGGCTACACCTTC
TRBV7-8,TRBD1,few,TRBJ2-7,CASSSPPLTGISYEQYF,TGTGCCAGCAGCTCACCGCCGCTGACAGGGATATCCTACGAGCAGTACTTC
TRBV2,.,.,TRBJ2-3,CASGARVAADTQYF,TGTGCCAGCGGTGCGAGGGTTGCCGCAGATACGCAGTATTTT
TRBV11-2,TRBD2,.,TRBJ2-1,CASSWAAGGWNEQFF,TGTGCCAGCAGCTGGGCAGCGGGGGGATGGAATGAGCAGTTCTTC
TRBV5-1,TRBD2,.,TRBJ2-2,CASSYDAGLAGNTGELFF,TGCGCCAGCAGCTACGACGCAGGACTAGCTGGAAACACCGGGGAGCTGTTTTTT
TRBV5-4,.,.,TRBJ1-2,CASSGQTANYGYTF,TGTGCCAGCAGCGGGCAGACCGCTAACTATGGCTACACCTTC
TRBV5-4,TRBD2,.,TRBJ2-3,CASSLSGGGSDTQYF,TGTGCCAGCAGCTTGAGTGGCGGGGGGTCAGATACGCAGTATTTT
TRBV11-2,.,.,TRBJ1-2,CASSLGRRVESYGYTF,TGTGCCAGCAGCTTAGGGAGGAGGGTTGAAAGCTATGGCTACACCTTC
TRBV12-5,TRBD1,.,TRBJ2-4,CASGLVQGEWAKNIQYF,TGTGCTAGTGGTTTGGTACAGGGGGAGTGGGCCAAAAACATTCAGTACTTC
TRBV10-1,TRBD2,.,TRBJ2-3,CASSELASGFTDTQYF,TGCGCCAGCAGTGAATTGGCTAGCGGGTTCACAGATACGCAGTATTTT
TRBV7-6,.,.,TRBJ2-7,CASSFRDIRSYEQYF,TGTGCCAGCAGCTTTCGGGACATTCGCTCCTACGAGCAGTACTTC
TRBV5-1,.,.,TRBJ2-2,CASSWRDSSGELFF,TGCGCCAGCAGCTGGAGGGACAGCTCCGGGGAGCTGTTTTTT
TRBV19,TRBD1,.,TRBJ2-7,CARLTTGSFYEQYF,TGTGCCAGGCTTACGACAGGGTCTTTCTACGAGCAGTACTTC
TRBV10-3,TRBD1,once,TRBJ2-3,CALGKGTASTDTQYF,TGTGCCTTGGGGAAGGGGACAGCGAGCACAGATACGCAGTATTTT
TRBV6-4,TRBD1,.,TRBJ2-1,CASSRQPGQYSYNEQFF,TGTGCCAGCTCAAGGCAACCGGGACAGTACTCCTACAATGAGCAGTTCTTC
TRBV11-2,TRBD2,.,TRBJ2-3,CASSLGSGGTDTQYF,TGTGCCAGCAGCTTAGGCAGCGGGGGCACAGATACGCAGTATTTT
TRBV5-4,.,once,TRBJ1-1,CASSLVGDTEAFF,TGTGCCAGCAGCTTGGTGGGAGACACTGAAGCTTTCTTT
TRBV4-1,TRBD2,.,TRBJ2-2,CASSRFTEAGGTGELFF,TGCGCCAGCAGCCGTTTCACGGAAGCGGGAGGGACCGGGGAGCTGTTTTTT
TRBV2,.,.,TRBJ1-1,CASSEAQGGPYAEAFF,TGTGCCAGCAGTGAAGCGCAGGGAGGACCTTACGCTGAAGCTTTCTTT
TRBV9,TRBD1,.,TRBJ1-5,CASSVGDRYQPQHF,TGTGCCAGCAGCGTTGGGGACAGATATCAGCCCCAGCATTTT
TRBV27,TRBD1,.,TRBJ1-5,CASSRKGAAVQPQHF,TGTGCCAGCAGTCGCAAGGGGGCAGCCGTGCAGCCCCAGCATTTT